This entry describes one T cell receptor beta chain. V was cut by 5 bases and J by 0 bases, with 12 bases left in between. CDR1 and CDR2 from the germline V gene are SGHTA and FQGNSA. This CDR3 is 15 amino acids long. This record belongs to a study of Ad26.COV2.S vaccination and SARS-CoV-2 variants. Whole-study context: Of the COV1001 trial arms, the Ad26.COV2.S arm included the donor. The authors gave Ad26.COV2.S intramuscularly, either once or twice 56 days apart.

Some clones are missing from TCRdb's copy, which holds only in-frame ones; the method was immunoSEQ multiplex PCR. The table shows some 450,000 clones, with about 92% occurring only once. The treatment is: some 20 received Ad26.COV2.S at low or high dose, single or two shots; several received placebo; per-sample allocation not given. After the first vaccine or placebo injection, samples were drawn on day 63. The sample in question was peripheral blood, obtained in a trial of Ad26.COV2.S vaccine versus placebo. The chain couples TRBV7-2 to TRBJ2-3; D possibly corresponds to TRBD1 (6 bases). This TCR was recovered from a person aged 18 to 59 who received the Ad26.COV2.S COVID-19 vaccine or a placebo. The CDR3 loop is CASSRRQGSTDTQYF. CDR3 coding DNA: TGTGCCAGCAGCCGCCGTCAGGGGAGCACAGATACGCAGTATTTT.